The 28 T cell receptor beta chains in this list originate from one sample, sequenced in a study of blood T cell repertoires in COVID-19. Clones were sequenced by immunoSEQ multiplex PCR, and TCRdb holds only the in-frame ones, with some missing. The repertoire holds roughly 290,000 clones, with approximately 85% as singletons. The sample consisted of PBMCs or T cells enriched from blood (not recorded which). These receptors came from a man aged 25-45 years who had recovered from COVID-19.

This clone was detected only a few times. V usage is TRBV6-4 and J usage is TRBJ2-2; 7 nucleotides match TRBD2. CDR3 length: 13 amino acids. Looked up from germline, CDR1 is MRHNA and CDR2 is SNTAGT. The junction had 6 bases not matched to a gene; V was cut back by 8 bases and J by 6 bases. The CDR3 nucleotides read TGTGCCAGCTCTCCACGGGAGGCCGGGGAGCTGTTTTTT. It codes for CASSPREAGELFF.

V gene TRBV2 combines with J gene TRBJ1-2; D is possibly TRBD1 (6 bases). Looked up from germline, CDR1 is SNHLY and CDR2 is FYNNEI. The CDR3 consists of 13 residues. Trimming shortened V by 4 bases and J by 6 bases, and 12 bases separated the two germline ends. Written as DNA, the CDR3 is TGTGCCAGCAGTGTTCAGGGGCGAAATGGCTACACCTTC. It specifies CASSVQGRNGYTF.

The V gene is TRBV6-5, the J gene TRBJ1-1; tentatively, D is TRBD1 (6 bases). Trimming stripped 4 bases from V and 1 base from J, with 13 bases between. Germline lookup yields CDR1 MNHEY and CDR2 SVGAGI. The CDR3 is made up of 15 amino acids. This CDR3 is CASSSWDTANTEAFF. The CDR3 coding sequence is TGTGCCAGCAGTTCCTGGGACACCGCGAACACTGAAGCTTTCTTT.

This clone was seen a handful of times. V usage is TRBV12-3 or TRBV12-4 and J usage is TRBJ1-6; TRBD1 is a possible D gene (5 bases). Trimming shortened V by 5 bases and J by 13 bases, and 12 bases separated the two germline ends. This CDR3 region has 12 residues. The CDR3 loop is CASSPHGGPLHF. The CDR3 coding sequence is TGTGCCAGCAGTCCACACGGGGGTCCCCTCCACTTT.

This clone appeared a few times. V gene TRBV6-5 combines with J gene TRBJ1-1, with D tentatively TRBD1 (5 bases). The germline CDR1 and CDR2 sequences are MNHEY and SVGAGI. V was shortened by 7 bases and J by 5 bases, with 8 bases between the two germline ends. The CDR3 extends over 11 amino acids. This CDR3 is CASIRGTEAFF. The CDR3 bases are TGTGCCAGCATAAGGGGTACTGAAGCTTTCTTT.

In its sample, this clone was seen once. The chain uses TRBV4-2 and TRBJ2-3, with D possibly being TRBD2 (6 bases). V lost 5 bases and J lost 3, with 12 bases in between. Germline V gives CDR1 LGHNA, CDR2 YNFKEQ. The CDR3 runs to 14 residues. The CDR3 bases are TGTGCCAGCAGCATGAGGGAGGAAACAGATACGCAGTATTTT. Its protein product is CASSMREETDTQYF.

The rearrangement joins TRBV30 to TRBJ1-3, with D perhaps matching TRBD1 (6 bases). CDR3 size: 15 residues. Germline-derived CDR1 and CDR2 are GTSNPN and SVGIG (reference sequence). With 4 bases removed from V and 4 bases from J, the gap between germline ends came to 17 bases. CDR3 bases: TGTGCCTGGACACACAGGGAACGTATCGGAAACACCATATATTTT. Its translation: CAWTHRERIGNTIYF.

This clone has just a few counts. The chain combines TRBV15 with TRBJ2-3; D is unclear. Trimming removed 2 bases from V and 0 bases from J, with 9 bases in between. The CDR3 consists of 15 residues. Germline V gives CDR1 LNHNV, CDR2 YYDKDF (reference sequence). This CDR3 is CATSRWASSTDTQYF. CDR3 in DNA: TGTGCCACCAGCAGATGGGCAAGTAGCACAGATACGCAGTATTTT.

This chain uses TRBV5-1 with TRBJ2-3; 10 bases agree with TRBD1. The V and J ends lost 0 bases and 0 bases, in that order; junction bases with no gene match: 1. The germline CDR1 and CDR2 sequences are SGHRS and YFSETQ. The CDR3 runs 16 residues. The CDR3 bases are TGCGCCAGCAGCTTGGCGGGACAGGGGAGCACAGATACGCAGTATTTT. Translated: CASSLAGQGSTDTQYF.

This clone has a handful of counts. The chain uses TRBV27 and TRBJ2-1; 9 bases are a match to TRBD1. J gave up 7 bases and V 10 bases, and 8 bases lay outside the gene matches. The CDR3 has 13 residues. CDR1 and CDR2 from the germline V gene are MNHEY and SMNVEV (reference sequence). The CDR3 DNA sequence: TGTGCCACCTTGACAGGGGGAAGAAATGAGCAGTTCTTC. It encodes CATLTGGRNEQFF.

CDR3: CASSGLSGANVLTF. The CDR3 nucleotides read TGTGCCAGTAGTGGTCTATCTGGGGCCAACGTCCTGACTTTC. This chain joins TRBV19 and TRBJ2-6; D gene uncertain. The CDR3 loop spans 14 amino acids. Germline CDR1 is LNHDA and CDR2 is SQIVND (reference sequence). Trimming left V 5 bases short and J 1 base short, with 6 bases between.

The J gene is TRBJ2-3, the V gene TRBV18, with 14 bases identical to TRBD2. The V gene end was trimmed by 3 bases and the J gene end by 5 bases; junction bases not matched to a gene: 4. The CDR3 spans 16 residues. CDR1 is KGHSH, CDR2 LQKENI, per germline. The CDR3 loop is CASSPTSGGVRDTQYF. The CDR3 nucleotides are TGTGCCAGCTCACCGACTAGCGGGGGGGTCCGAGATACGCAGTATTTT. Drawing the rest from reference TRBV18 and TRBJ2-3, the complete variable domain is NAGVMQNPRHLVRRRGQEARLRCSPMKGHSHVYWYRQLPEEGLKFMVYLQKENIIDESGMPKERFSAEFPKEGPSILRIQQVVRGDSAAYFCASSPTSGGVRDTQYFGPGTRLTVL.

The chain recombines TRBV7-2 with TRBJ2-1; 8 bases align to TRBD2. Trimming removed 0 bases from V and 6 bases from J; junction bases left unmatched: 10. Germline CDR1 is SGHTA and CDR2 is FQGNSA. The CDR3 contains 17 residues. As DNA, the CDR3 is TGTGCCAGCAGCTTAGCCGGCTACCCTCGGGGGGGCAATGAGCAGTTCTTC. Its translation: CASSLAGYPRGGNEQFF.

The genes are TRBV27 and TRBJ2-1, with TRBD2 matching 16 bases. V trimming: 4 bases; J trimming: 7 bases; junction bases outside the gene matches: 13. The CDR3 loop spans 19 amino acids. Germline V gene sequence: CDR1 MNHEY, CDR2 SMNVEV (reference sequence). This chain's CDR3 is CASSYPGLAGGRLGNEQFF. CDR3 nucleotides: TGTGCCAGCAGTTATCCGGGACTAGCGGGGGGGCGTCTAGGAAATGAGCAGTTCTTC.

DNA of the CDR3: TGTGCCACCGAGGGGGGAGGGCACGGTAATTCACCCCTCCACTTT. Amino acids: CATEGGGHGNSPLHF. The gene calls are TRBV24-1 and TRBJ1-6, with D possibly matching TRBD1 (6 bases). CDR1 and CDR2 (germline): KGHDR, SFDVKD. The CDR3 extends over 15 amino acids. Trimming removed 9 bases at V and 6 bases at J, with 17 bases between.

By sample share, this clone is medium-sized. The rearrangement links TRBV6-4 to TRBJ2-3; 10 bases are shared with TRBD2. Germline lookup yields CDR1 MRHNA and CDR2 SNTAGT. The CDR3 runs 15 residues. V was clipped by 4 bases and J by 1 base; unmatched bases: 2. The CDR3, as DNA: TGTGCCAGCAGTGTGCTAGCGGGGGGCACAGATACGCAGTATTTT. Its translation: CASSVLAGGTDTQYF.

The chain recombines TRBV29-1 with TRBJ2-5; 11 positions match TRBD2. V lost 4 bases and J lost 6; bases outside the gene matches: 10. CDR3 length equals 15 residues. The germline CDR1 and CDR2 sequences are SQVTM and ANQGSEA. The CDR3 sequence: CSVAQRLAGRKTQYF. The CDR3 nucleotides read TGCAGCGTTGCACAAAGACTAGCGGGGAGAAAGACCCAGTACTTC.

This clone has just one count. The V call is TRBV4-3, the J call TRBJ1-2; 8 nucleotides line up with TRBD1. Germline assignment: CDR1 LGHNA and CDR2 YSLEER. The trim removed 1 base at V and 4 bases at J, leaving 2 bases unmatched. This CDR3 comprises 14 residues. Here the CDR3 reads CASSQGQGIYGYTF. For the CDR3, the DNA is TGCGCCAGCAGCCAAGGACAGGGGATCTATGGCTACACCTTC.

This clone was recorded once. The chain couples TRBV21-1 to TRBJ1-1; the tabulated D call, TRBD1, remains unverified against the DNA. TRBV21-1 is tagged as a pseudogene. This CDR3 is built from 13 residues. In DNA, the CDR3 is TGTGCCAGCAGCCTTCTCCAGGGGGCTGAAGCTTTCTTT. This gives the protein CASSLLQGAEAFF.

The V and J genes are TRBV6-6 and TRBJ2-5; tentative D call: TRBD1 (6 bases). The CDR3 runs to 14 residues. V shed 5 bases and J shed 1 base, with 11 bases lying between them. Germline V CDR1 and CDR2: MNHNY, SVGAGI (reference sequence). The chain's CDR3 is CASSPGVLQETQYF. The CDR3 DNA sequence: TGTGCCAGCAGTCCAGGGGTTCTCCAAGAGACCCAGTACTTC.

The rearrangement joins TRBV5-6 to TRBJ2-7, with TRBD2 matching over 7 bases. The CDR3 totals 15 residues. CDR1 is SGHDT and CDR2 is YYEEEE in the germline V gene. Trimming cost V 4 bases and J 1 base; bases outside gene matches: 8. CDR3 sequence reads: CASSQSGDLSYEQYF. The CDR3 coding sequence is TGTGCCAGCAGCCAAAGCGGGGACCTTTCCTACGAGCAGTACTTC.

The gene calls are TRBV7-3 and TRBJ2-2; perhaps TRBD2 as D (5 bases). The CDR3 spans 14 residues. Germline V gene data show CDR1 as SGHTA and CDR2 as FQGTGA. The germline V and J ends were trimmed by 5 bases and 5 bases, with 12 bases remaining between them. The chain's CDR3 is CASSPGRVTGELFF. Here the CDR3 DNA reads TGTGCCAGCAGCCCTGGGCGGGTGACCGGGGAGCTGTTTTTT. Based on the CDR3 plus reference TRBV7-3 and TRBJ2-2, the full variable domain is GAGVSQTPSNKVTEKGKYVELRCDPISGHTALYWYRQSLGQGPEFLIYFQGTGAADDSGLPNDRFFAVRPEGSVSTLKIQRTERGDSAVYLCASSPGRVTGELFFGEGSRLTVL.

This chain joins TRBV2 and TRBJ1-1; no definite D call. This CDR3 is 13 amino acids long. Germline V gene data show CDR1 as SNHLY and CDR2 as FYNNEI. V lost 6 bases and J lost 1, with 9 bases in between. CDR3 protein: CASRATENTEAFF. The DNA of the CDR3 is TGTGCCAGCAGGGCTACAGAGAACACTGAAGCTTTCTTT.

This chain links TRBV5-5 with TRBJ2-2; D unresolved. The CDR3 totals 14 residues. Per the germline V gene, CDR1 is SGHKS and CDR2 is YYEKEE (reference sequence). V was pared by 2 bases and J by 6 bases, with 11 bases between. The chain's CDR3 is CASSFYWAPGELFF. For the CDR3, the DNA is TGTGCCAGCAGCTTTTATTGGGCGCCCGGGGAGCTGTTTTTT.

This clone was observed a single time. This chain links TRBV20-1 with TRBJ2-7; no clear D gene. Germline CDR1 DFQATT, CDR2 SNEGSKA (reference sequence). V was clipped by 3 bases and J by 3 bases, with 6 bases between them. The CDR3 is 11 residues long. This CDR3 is CSASSLYEQYF. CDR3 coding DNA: TGCAGTGCTAGTTCCCTCTACGAGCAGTACTTC.

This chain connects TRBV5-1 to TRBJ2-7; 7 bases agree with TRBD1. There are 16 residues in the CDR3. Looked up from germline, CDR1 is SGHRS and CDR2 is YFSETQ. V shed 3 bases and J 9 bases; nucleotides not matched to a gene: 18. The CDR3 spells CASSSLIGQAGAGQYF. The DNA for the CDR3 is TGCGCCAGCAGCTCCCTTATTGGACAGGCCGGGGCGGGGCAGTACTTC. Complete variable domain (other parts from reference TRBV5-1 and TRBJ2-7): KAGVTQTPRYLIKTRGQQVTLSCSPISGHRSVSWYQQTPGQGLQFLFEYFSETQRNKGNFPGRFSGRQFSNSRSEMNVSTLELGDSALYLCASSSLIGQAGAGQYFGPGTRLTVT.

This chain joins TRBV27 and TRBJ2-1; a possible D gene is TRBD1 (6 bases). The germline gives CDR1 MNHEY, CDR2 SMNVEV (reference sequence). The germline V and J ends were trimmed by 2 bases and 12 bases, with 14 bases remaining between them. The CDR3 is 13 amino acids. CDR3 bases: TGTGCCAGCAGTTTAGCTCCGGGACACTGGCAGTTCTTC. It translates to CASSLAPGHWQFF.

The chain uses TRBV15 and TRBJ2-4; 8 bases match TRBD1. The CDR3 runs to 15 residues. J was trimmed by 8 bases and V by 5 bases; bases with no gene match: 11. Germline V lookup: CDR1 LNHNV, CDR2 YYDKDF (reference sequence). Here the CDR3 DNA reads TGTGCCACCAGCTTACCGGGACAGGCATCGGACATTCAGTACTTC. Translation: CATSLPGQASDIQYF. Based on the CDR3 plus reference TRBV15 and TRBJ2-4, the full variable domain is DAMVIQNPRYQVTQFGKPVTLSCSQTLNHNVMYWYQQKSSQAPKLLFHYYDKDFNNEADTPDNFQSRRPNTSFCFLDIRSPGLGDTAMYLCATSLPGQASDIQYFGAGTRLSVL.